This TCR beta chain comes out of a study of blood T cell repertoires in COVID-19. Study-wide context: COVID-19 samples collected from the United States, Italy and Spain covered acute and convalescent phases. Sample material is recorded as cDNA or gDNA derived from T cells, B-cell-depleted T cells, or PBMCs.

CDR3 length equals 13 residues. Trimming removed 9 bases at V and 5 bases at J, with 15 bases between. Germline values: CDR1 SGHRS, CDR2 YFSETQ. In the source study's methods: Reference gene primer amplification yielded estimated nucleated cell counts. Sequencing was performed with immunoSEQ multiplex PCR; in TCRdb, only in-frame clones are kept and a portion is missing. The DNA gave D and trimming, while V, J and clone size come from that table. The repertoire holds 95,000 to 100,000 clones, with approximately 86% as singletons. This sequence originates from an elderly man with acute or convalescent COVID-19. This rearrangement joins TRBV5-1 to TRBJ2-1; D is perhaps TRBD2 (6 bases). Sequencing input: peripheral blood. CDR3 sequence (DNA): TGCGCCACCAGGGAGCTAGCGCACAATGAGCAGTTCTTC. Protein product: CATRELAHNEQFF.